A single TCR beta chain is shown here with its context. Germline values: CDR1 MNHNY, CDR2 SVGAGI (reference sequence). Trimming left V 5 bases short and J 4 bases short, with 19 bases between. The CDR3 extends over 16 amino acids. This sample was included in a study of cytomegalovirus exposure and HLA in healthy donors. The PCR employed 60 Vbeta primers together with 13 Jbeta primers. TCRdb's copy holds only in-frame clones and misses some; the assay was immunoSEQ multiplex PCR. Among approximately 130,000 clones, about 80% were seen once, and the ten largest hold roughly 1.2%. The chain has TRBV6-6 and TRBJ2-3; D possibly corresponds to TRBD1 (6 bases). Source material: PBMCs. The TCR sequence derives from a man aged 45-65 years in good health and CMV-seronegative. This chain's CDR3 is CASSAHRASQPDTQYF. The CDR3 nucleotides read TGTGCCAGCAGTGCCCACAGGGCAAGCCAGCCAGATACGCAGTATTTT.